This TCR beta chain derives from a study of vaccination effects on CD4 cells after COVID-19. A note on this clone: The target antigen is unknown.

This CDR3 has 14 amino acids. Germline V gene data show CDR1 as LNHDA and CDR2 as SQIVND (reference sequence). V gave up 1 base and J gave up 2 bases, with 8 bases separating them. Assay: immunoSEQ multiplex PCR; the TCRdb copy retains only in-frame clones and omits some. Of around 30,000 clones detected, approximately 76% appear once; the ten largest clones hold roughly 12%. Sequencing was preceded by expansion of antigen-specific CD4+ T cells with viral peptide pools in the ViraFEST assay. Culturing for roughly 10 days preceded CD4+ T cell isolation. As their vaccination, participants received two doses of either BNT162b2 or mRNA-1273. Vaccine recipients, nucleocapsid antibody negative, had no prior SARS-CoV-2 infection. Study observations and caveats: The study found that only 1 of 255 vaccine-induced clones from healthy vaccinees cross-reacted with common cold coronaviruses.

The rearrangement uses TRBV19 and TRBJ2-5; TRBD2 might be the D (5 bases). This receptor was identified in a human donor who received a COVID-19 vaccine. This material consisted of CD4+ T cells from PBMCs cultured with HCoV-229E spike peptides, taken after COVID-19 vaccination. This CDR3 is CASSIAGTQETQYF. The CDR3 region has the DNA TGTGCCAGTAGTATAGCGGGAACTCAAGAGACCCAGTACTTC.